These 8 T cell receptor beta chains were all obtained from the same sample, sequenced in a study of blood T cell repertoires in COVID-19. Here immunoSEQ multiplex PCR was the method, and the copy in TCRdb shows in-frame clones only, minus some. Of about 210,000 clones in the sample, more than 75% are singletons; the top ten hold about 7%. Sample: PBMCs or T cells enriched from blood (not recorded which). The receptors come from a man aged 25 to 45 in a cohort exposed to, infected with or recovered from COVID-19 (not recorded which).

The chain is built from TRBV20-1 and TRBJ1-6, with D unresolved. This CDR3 spans 17 amino acids. V was pared by 3 bases and J by 3 bases, with 18 bases between. CDR1 is DFQATT and CDR2 is SNEGSKA in the germline V gene (reference sequence). CDR3 in amino acids: CSASYPLQQVYNSPLHF. CDR3 nucleotides: TGCAGTGCTAGTTACCCCCTACAGCAAGTCTATAATTCACCCCTCCACTTT.

The chain combines TRBV7-3 with TRBJ2-1; 10 positions agree with TRBD2. The CDR3 loop spans 15 amino acids. Germline V gene sequence: CDR1 SGHTA, CDR2 FQGTGA. With V trimmed by 4 bases and J by 9 bases, 9 bases remained unmatched. For the CDR3, the DNA is TGTGCCAGCAGCTCTAGCGGGAGTAATCACGGTGAGCAGTTCTTC. Translated: CASSSSGSNHGEQFF.

The J gene is TRBJ2-3, the V gene TRBV28; 7 bases line up with TRBD1. The CDR3 is 14 residues long. Germline V gene lookup returns CDR1 MDHEN and CDR2 SYDVKM. The V and J ends lost 5 bases and 1 base, in that order; junction bases with no gene match: 3. CDR3 in amino acids: CASSLGGGTDTQYF. The CDR3, as DNA: TGTGCCAGCAGTCTAGGGGGCGGCACAGATACGCAGTATTTT. The variable domain in full, completed from reference TRBV28 and TRBJ2-3, reads DVKVTQSSRYLVKRTGEKVFLECVQDMDHENMFWYRQDPGLGLRLIYFSYDVKMKEKGDIPEGYSVSREKKERFSLILESASTNQTSMYLCASSLGGGTDTQYFGPGTRLTVL.

The chain joins TRBV27 to TRBJ2-7; unclear D gene. The CDR3 contains 14 residues. The V gene lost 5 bases and the J gene lost 2 bases, with 13 bases spanning the gap. CDR1 is MNHEY, CDR2 SMNVEV, per germline (reference sequence). This CDR3 reads CASSTLSGTYEQYF. As DNA, the CDR3 is TGTGCCAGCAGTACCCTGTCAGGAACCTACGAGCAGTACTTC.

This clone was counted ten times or more. One end of the junction is discordant with germline, which a read error may explain. This chain connects TRBV7-7 to TRBJ2-5; D not resolved. CDR1 and CDR2 (germline): SSHAT, FNYEAQ (reference sequence). This CDR3 region has 16 residues. This chain's CDR3 is CASSLSPGRVQETQYF. The DNA for the CDR3 is TGTGCTAGCAGCCTCTCCCCGGGTAGAGTCCAAGAGACCCAGTACTTC. The variable domain in full, completed from reference TRBV7-7 and TRBJ2-5, reads GAGVSQSPRYKVTKRGQDVTLRCDPISSHATLYWYQQALGQGPEFLTYFNYEAQPDKSGLPSDRFSAERPEGSISTLTIQRTEQRDSAMYRCASSLSPGRVQETQYFGPGTRLLVL.

In nucleotides, the CDR3 is TGCGCCAGCCTTCCCGGAGGCGCAGGCTACTACGAGCAGTACTTC. Protein: CASLPGGAGYYEQYF. This chain joins TRBV23-1 and TRBJ2-7, with D tentatively TRBD2 (5 bases). TRBV23-1 is marked as an open reading frame, function uncertain. Trimming pared 8 bases from V and 3 bases from J, leaving 20 bases between. The CDR3 length is 15 residues.

The chain carries TRBV5-4 and TRBJ2-1; TRBD2 matches at 8 bases. Germline V gene data show CDR1 as SGHNT and CDR2 as YYREEE (reference sequence). The V gene end was trimmed by 4 bases and the J gene end by 1 base; junction bases not matched to a gene: 4. The CDR3 has 15 amino acids. The CDR3 nucleotides are TGTGCCAGCAGCCTCAAGCGGGAGTCCTACAATGAGCAGTTCTTC. Protein: CASSLKRESYNEQFF.

The rearrangement joins TRBV13 to TRBJ2-3; TRBD2 agrees at 10 bases. In germline, CDR1 is PRHDT, CDR2 FYEKMQ (reference sequence). J was trimmed by 7 bases and V by 1 base; bases with no gene match: 8. The CDR3 spans 16 residues. CDR3 amino acids: CASSLETSGKVNTQYF. The CDR3 DNA sequence: TGTGCCAGCAGCTTAGAAACTAGCGGGAAGGTAAATACGCAGTATTTT.